This T cell receptor beta chain was recorded in a study of shared clonotypes between healthy human individuals. V lost 3 bases, J lost 4 bases, and 9 bases lay in between. CDR1 and CDR2 (germline): LNHDA, SQIVND (reference sequence). The CDR3 is 14 residues long. As defined, naive CD8 cells were CD45RO-negative and positively selected for CCR7, with terminally differentiated effector memory CD45RA+ cells excluded. The data were produced by immunoSEQ multiplex PCR, yet TCRdb's version contains in-frame clones alone and is incomplete. The sample includes hundreds of thousands of clones, 98% of them seen just once. A remark on this clone: Its antigen is currently unknown.

Overall study findings and caveats: Researchers found naive subsets generally carried larger estimated richness than memory subsets.

This receptor was identified in a man under 40 in good health. Sequencing was done on a sample of naive CD8+ T cells sorted from blood. This chain links TRBV19 with TRBJ2-2, with D hard to call. CDR3 sequence: CASSIGPRTGELFF. In DNA, the CDR3 is TGTGCCAGTAGTATCGGACCTCGCACCGGGGAGCTGTTTTTT.